This entry concerns a single T cell receptor beta chain. Its antigen is undetermined. The CDR3 has 16 residues. Trimming left V 4 bases short and J 2 bases short, with 15 bases between. From germline, CDR1 is LNHDA and CDR2 SQIVND (reference sequence). This entry is derived from a study of beta chain features in type 1 diabetes. Whole-study findings and limits: Moderate but significant shortening of TCRB CDR3s was recorded in all four CD4+ subsets from Type 1 diabetes patients. Whether TCRB rearrangement is influenced by HLA type went unresolved here. The naive, central memory and Treg TCRB repertoires of patients appeared to be more similar to one another than those of healthy donors.

cDNA synthesis used the whole RNA isolate, giving expressed TCRB sequences. The method was immunoSEQ multiplex PCR; TCRdb's version includes in-frame clones alone and lacks a portion of them. This sample has some 250,000 clones; 9.5% to 13% occur once, and the top ten carry around 0.018%. V usage is TRBV19 and J usage is TRBJ1-5, with D possibly being TRBD1 (6 bases). The TCR originated in a man aged 30 to 45 with type 1 diabetes. Sequenced sample: naive CD4+ T cells from blood. CDR3 sequence reads: CASSSGTHRGNQPQHF. As DNA, the CDR3 is TGTGCCAGTAGTAGTGGGACACATAGGGGCAATCAGCCCCAGCATTTT.